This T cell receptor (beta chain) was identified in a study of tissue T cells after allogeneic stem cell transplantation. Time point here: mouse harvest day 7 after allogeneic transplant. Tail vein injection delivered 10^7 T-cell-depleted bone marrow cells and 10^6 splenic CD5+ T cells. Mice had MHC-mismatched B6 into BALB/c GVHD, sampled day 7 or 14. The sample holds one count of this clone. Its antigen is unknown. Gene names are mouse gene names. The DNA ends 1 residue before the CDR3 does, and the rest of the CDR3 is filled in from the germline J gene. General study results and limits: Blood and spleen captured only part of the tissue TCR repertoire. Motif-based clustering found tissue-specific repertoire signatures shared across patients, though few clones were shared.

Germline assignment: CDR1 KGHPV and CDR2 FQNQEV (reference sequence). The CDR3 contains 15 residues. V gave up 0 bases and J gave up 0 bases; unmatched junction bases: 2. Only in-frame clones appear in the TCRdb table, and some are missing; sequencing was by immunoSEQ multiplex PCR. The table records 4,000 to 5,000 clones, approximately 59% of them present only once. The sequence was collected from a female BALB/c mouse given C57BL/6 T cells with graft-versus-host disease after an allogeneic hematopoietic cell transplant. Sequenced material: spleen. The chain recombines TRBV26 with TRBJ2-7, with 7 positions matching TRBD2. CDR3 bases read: TGTGCCAGCAGTCTGTCCTGGGGGAGCTCCTATGAACAGTAC. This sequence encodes CASSLSWGSSYEQY. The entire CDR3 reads CASSLSWGSSYEQYF. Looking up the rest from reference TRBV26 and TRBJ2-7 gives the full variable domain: NSKVIQTPRYLVKGQGQKAKMRCIPEKGHPVVFWYQQNKNNEFKFLINFQNQEVLQQIDMTEKRFSAECPSNSPCSLEIQSSEAGDSALYLCASSLSWGSSYEQYFGPGTRLTVL.